The clone carrying this TCR delta chain showed up just a few times. TCRdb fed the RT-PCR reads into CATT to redo clone calling. The sample records approximately 1,500 delta-chain clones, under 2.5% being singletons. This specimen comes from a study of gamma-delta T cells after stem cell transplantation. This CDR3 region has 21 residues. Germline values: CDR1 GEAIGNYY, CDR2 EKD. Trimming removed 3 bases from V and 0 bases from J; junction bases left unmatched: 18. This sequence joins TRDV2 and TRDJ1; 13 bases align to TRDD3. Sequencing was performed on gamma-delta T cells. The source is a human donor. It is not recorded whose cells these are; they may come from a transplant donor. CDR3 sequence: CACDSVGTGGYARGYTDKLIF. The CDR3 DNA sequence: TGTGCCTGTGACTCCGTGGGTACTGGGGGATACGCTAGGGGGTACACCGATAAACTCATCTTT.